The 16 T cell receptor beta chains in this list originate from one sample, sequenced in a study of control samples from healthy donors and cancer patients. The data were produced by immunoSEQ multiplex PCR, yet TCRdb's version contains in-frame clones alone and is incomplete. The sample holds some 130,000 clones; around 92% are singletons and the top ten take about 1.9%. Sample: blood. The receptors derive from a woman between 45 and 60 years old in good health.

Comments on this clone: Relative to the germline gene, one junction end is altered; a read error may explain this. The V call is TRBV7-7, the J call TRBJ2-7; 7 bases fit TRBD1. The germline V gene has CDR1 SSHAT and CDR2 FNYEAQ (reference sequence). The CDR3 has 13 amino acids. The CDR3 here is CASSFGTAYEQYF. CDR3 coding DNA: TGTGCTAGCAGCTTCGGGACAGCCTACGAGCAGTACTTC.

This sequence joins TRBV3-1 (or the pseudogene TRBV3-2) and TRBJ2-5, with unresolved D. Trimming removed 4 bases at V and 1 base at J, with 16 bases between. Germline CDR1 reads LGHDT; CDR2 reads YNNKEL (reference sequence). The CDR3 loop spans 16 amino acids. The CDR3 sequence is CASSPQLRVPQETQYF. In nucleotides, the CDR3 is TGTGCCAGCAGCCCCCAGCTTAGGGTCCCCCAAGAGACCCAGTACTTC.

This sequence joins TRBV2 and TRBJ1-6; 7 bases agree with TRBD1. Germline-derived CDR1 and CDR2 are SNHLY and FYNNEI. The CDR3 extends over 14 amino acids. Trimming removed 7 bases from V and 8 bases from J; junction bases left unmatched: 8. The CDR3 nucleotides are TGTGCCAGCAATTTGGGACAGAGAGATTCACCCCTCCACTTT. Translation gives CASNLGQRDSPLHF.

This clone was observed once. The chain combines TRBV9 with TRBJ2-3; D unclear. The V and J ends lost 0 bases and 4 bases respectively, with 12 bases between them. CDR1 is SGDLS, CDR2 YYNGEE, per germline. This CDR3 has 15 amino acids. For the CDR3, the DNA is TGTGCCAGCAGCGTAGAAATGGGATTCGCAGATACGCAGTATTTT. As protein: CASSVEMGFADTQYF.

The J gene is TRBJ1-4, the V gene TRBV24-1; perhaps TRBD1 as D (5 bases). The V end was cut by 9 bases, the J end by 10 bases, with 14 bases between. Germline V gene lookup returns CDR1 KGHDR and CDR2 SFDVKD. The CDR3 runs 12 residues. This chain's CDR3 is CATSGEGGKLFF. The CDR3 nucleotides are TGTGCCACCTCGGGGGAGGGTGGAAAACTGTTTTTT.

The genes are TRBV6-6 and TRBJ1-1, with 8 bases lining up with TRBD1. V lost 7 bases and J lost 1; bases outside the gene matches: 11. This CDR3 has 16 amino acids. Germline V gives CDR1 MNHNY, CDR2 SVGAGI (reference sequence). The CDR3 spells CASIDRQGPRNTEAFF. The DNA of the CDR3 is TGTGCCAGCATCGACCGACAGGGGCCACGGAACACTGAAGCTTTCTTT.

This chain connects TRBV7-9 to TRBJ2-5, with D tentatively TRBD1 (5 bases). The CDR3 runs 14 residues. Trimming removed 1 base at V and 5 bases at J, with 11 bases between. Germline CDR1 reads SEHNR; CDR2 reads FQNEAQ (reference sequence). The CDR3 DNA sequence: TGTGCCAGCAGCTTAGGGGGCACGAGGGAGACCCAGTACTTC. Translation gives CASSLGGTRETQYF.

This chain joins TRBV27 and TRBJ1-6, with TRBD1 matching over 9 bases. The CDR3 is 16 amino acids. After removal of 7 bases from V and 7 bases from J, the junction contained 11 bases not matched to a gene. CDR1 and CDR2 (germline): MNHEY, SMNVEV (reference sequence). CDR3 region: CASTLTGTGKNSPLHF. The CDR3 DNA sequence: TGTGCCAGCACCCTGACGGGGACAGGGAAAAATTCACCCCTCCACTTT.

The gene calls are TRBV25-1 and TRBJ1-2, with D possibly TRBD1 on 5 matching bases. Per germline, CDR1 MGHDK and CDR2 SYGVNS. Trimming pared 2 bases from V and 9 bases from J, leaving 10 bases between. There are 12 residues in the CDR3. The CDR3 nucleotides are TGTGCCAGCAGTGAACAGGGTCTTAGCTACACCTTC. Translating gives CASSEQGLSYTF.

The rearrangement joins TRBV11-2 to TRBJ2-7; the D gene is possibly TRBD1 (5 bases). Looked up from germline, CDR1 is SGHAT and CDR2 is FQNNGV. Trimming stripped 0 bases from V and 4 bases from J, with 10 bases between. The CDR3 has 14 amino acids. The CDR3 protein is CASSLDRNRYEQYF. For the CDR3, the DNA is TGTGCCAGCAGCTTAGATAGGAACAGGTACGAGCAGTACTTC.

The chain is built from TRBV5-1 and TRBJ1-6, with 7 positions matching TRBD1. Germline loops: CDR1 SGHRS, CDR2 YFSETQ. The CDR3 spans 16 residues. V shed 3 bases, J shed 8 bases, and the junction held 11 bases outside the gene matches. DNA for the CDR3: TGCGCCAGCAGCTCCCAACCGGCAGGGGGGGATTCACCCCTCCACTTT. Its protein is CASSSQPAGGDSPLHF.

V and J are TRBV28 and TRBJ1-2; D uncertain. CDR1 is MDHEN, CDR2 SYDVKM, per germline. The CDR3 length is 12 residues. Trimming cost V 7 bases and J 2 bases, with 8 bases left between them. The CDR3 nucleotides are TGTGCCAGCACCCTCCCGAACTATGGCTACACCTTC. This codes for CASTLPNYGYTF.

The V call is TRBV7-9, the J call TRBJ2-1, with a tentative D call TRBD2 (7 bases). The V end lost 4 bases, the J end lost 5 bases, and 15 bases lay between the germline ends. This CDR3 is built from 15 residues. CDR1 SEHNR and CDR2 FQNEAQ come from the germline V gene (reference sequence). CDR3 bases: TGTGCCAGCAGCTGGGTAGGGGGGGGAAACAATGAGCAGTTCTTC. Its translation: CASSWVGGGNNEQFF.

V is TRBV6-6 and J is TRBJ2-2; D gene unclear. Germline CDR1 reads MNHNY; CDR2 reads SVGAGI (reference sequence). CDR3 length: 12 residues. The V gene lost 4 bases and the J gene lost 8 bases, with 8 bases spanning the gap. In DNA, the CDR3 is TGTGCCAGCAGTTCTCTAGGTGGGGAGCTGTTTTTT. It specifies CASSSLGGELFF.

This sequence joins TRBV5-4 and TRBJ2-7; possibly TRBD1 or TRBD2 for D (6 bases each). The CDR3 runs to 15 residues. Germline loops: CDR1 SGHNT, CDR2 YYREEE (reference sequence). V lost 2 bases and J 2 bases, leaving 14 bases between the germline ends. The CDR3 loop is CASSLQGGKTYEQYF. The CDR3 DNA sequence: TGTGCCAGCAGCTTACAGGGAGGCAAGACCTACGAGCAGTACTTC.

J is TRBJ2-7 and V is TRBV5-1, with 7 bases that match TRBD1. Germline V lookup: CDR1 SGHRS, CDR2 YFSETQ. The CDR3 is made up of 15 amino acids. V was clipped by 5 bases and J by 1 base; unmatched bases: 9. The CDR3 DNA reads as TGCGCCAGCAGTCCGCTTCCGGGACAGTCCTACGAGCAGTACTTC. Protein product: CASSPLPGQSYEQYF.